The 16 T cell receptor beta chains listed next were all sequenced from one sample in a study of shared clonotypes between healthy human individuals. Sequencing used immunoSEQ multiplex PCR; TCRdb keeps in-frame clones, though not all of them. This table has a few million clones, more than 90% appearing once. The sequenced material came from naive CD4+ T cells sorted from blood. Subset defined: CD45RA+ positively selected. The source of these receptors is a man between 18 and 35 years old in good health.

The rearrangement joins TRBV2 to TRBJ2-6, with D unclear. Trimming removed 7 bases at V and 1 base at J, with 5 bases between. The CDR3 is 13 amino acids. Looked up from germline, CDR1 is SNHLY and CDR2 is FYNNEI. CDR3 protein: CASILSGANVLTF. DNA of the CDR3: TGTGCCAGCATTTTATCTGGGGCCAACGTCCTGACTTTC.

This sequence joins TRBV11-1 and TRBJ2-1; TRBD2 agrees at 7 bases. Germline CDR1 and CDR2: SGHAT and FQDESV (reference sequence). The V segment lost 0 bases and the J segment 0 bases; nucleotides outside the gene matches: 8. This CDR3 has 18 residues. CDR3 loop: CASSLAAREGFSYNEQFF. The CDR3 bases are TGTGCCAGCAGCTTAGCCGCCAGGGAGGGTTTCTCCTACAATGAGCAGTTCTTC.

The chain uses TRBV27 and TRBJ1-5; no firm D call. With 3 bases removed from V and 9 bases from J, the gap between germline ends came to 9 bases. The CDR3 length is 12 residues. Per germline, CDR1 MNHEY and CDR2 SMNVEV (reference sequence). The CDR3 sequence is CASSFGVGPQHF. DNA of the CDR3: TGTGCCAGCAGTTTCGGAGTTGGGCCCCAGCATTTT.

In DNA, the CDR3 is TGCGCCAGCAGCCAGGGGCGGGGACCACAAGAGACCCAGTACTTC. Translated: CASSQGRGPQETQYF. The chain uses TRBV5-1 and TRBJ2-5, with D possibly being TRBD1 or TRBD2 (6 bases each). The CDR3 is 15 residues long. V shed 4 bases and J shed 2 bases, with 15 bases lying between them. Germline V gene data show CDR1 as SGHRS and CDR2 as YFSETQ. Supplemented by reference TRBV5-1 and TRBJ2-5, the full variable domain reads KAGVTQTPRYLIKTRGQQVTLSCSPISGHRSVSWYQQTPGQGLQFLFEYFSETQRNKGNFPGRFSGRQFSNSRSEMNVSTLELGDSALYLCASSQGRGPQETQYFGPGTRLLVL.

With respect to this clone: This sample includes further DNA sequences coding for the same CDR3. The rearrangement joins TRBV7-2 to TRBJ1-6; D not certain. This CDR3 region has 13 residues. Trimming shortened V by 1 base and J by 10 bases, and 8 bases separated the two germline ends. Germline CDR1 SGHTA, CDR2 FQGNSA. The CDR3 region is CASSLERNSPLHF. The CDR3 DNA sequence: TGTGCCAGCAGCTTAGAAAGGAACTCACCCCTCCACTTT.

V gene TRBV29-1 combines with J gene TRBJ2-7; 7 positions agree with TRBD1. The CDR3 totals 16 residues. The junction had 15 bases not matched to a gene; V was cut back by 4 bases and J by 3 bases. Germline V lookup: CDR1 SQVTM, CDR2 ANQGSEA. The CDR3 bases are TGCAGCGTTGTTGGTCCTCCGGGACAGTCCAACTACGAGCAGTACTTC. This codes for CSVVGPPGQSNYEQYF.

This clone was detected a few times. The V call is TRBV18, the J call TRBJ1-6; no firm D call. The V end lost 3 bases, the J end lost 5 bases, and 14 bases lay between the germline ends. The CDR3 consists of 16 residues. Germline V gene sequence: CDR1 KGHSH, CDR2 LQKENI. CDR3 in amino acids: CASSPQEGVNNSPLHF. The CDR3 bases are TGTGCCAGCTCACCTCAAGAAGGTGTAAATAATTCACCCCTCCACTTT.

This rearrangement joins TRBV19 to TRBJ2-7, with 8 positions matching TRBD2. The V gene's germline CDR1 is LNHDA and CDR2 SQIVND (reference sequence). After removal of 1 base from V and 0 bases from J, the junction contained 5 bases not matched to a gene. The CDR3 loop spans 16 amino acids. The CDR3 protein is CASSIGLAGTSYEQYF. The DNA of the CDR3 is TGTGCCAGTAGTATAGGCCTAGCGGGTACCTCCTACGAGCAGTACTTC.

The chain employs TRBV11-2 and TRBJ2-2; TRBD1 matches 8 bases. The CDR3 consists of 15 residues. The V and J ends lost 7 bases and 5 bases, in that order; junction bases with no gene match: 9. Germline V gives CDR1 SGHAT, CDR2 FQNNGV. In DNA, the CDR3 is TGTGCCAGCACCCCACAGGGGGTAAAGACCGGGGAGCTGTTTTTT. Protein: CASTPQGVKTGELFF.

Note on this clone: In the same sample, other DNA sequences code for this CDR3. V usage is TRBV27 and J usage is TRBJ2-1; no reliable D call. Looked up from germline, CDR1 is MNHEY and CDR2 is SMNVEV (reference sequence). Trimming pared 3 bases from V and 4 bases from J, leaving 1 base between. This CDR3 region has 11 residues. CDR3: CASSFYNEQFF. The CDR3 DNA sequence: TGTGCCAGCAGTTTTTACAATGAGCAGTTCTTC.

CDR3 in DNA: TGTGCCAGCCTCCCGACAGGGGATCGGGGCGGGGAGCTGTTTTTT. This gives the protein CASLPTGDRGGELFF. The chain combines TRBV5-4 with TRBJ2-2, with TRBD1 matching over 8 bases. Germline V gene data show CDR1 as SGHNT and CDR2 as YYREEE (reference sequence). V dropped 7 bases and J dropped 7; count of bases not matched to a gene: 12. This CDR3 is 15 amino acids long. The whole variable domain, remainder taken from reference TRBV5-4 and TRBJ2-2, is ETGVTQSPTHLIKTRGQQVTLRCSSQSGHNTVSWYQQALGQGPQFIFQYYREEENGRGNFPPRFSGLQFPNYSSELNVNALELDDSALYLCASLPTGDRGGELFFGEGSRLTVL.

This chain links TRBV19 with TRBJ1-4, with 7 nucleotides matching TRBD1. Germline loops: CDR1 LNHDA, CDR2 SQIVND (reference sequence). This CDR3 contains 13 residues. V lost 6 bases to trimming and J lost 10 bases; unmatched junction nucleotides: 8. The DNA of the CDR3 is TGTGCCAGTAGGGAGACAGGGCCAGCAAAACTGTTTTTT. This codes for CASRETGPAKLFF. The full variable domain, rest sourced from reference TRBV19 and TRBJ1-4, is DGGITQSPKYLFRKEGQNVTLSCEQNLNHDAMYWYRQDPGQGLRLIYYSQIVNDFQKGDIAEGYSVSREKKESFPLTVTSAQKNPTAFYLCASRETGPAKLFFGSGTQLSVL.

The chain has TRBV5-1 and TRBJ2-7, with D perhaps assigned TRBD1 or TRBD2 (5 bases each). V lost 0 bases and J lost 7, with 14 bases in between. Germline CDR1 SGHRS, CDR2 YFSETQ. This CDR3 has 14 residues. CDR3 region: CASSLGGPSGEQYF. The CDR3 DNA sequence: TGCGCCAGCAGCTTGGGGGGACCCTCGGGGGAGCAGTACTTC. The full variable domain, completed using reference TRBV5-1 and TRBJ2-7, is KAGVTQTPRYLIKTRGQQVTLSCSPISGHRSVSWYQQTPGQGLQFLFEYFSETQRNKGNFPGRFSGRQFSNSRSEMNVSTLELGDSALYLCASSLGGPSGEQYFGPGTRLTVT.

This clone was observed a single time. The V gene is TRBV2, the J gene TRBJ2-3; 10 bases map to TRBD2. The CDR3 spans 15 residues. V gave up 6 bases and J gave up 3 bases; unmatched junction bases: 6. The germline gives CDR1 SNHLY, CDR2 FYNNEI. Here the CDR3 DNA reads TGTGCCAGCAGGAAACTAGCGGGATCTACAGATACGCAGTATTTT. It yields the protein CASRKLAGSTDTQYF.

In DNA form, the CDR3 reads TGTGCCAGCAGTCCACAGGGGGCAACTAATGAAAAACTGTTTTTT. It specifies CASSPQGATNEKLFF. The chain employs TRBV28 and TRBJ1-4; 8 bases map to TRBD1. The CDR3 is 15 amino acids. The V segment lost 5 bases and the J segment 0 bases; nucleotides outside the gene matches: 2. Germline V gene data show CDR1 as MDHEN and CDR2 as SYDVKM.

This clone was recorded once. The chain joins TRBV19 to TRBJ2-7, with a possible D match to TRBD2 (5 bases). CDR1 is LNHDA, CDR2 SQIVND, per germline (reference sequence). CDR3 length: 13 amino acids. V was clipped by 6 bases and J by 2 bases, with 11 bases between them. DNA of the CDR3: TGTGCCAGTAGCCGACTGGGAGCCTACGAGCAGTACTTC. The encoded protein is CASSRLGAYEQYF.